One sample yielded the 27 T cell receptor beta chains listed below, sequenced in a study of CD8+ T cells in alopecia areata. Extracted from the samples, RNA was reverse transcribed into cDNA to serve as the sequencing template. Sequenced by immunoSEQ multiplex PCR; TCRdb stores in-frame clones only, minus some. The table has roughly 20,000 clones, about 70% seen once. Both peripheral blood and punch biopsies of lesional scalp skin were obtained from patients who had alopecia areata. Sequenced here: skin, sampled at week 0. Receptor source: a human donor with alopecia areata.

The chain has TRBV6-1 and TRBJ1-3; D gene uncertain. The CDR3 covers 14 residues. V was clipped by 5 bases and J by 1 base, with 9 bases between them. Germline V gene data show CDR1 as MNHNS and CDR2 as SASEGT. The CDR3 DNA is TGTGCCAGCAGTTTAATTAAGTCTGGAAACACCATATATTTT. Translation: CASSLIKSGNTIYF.

This clone was seen only a few times. The chain combines TRBV23-1 with TRBJ2-5, with TRBD2 matching 10 bases. TRBV23-1 counts as an open reading frame of uncertain function. This CDR3 region has 17 residues. The junction had 7 bases not matched to a gene; V was cut back by 3 bases and J by 0 bases. The CDR3 region has the DNA TGCGCCAGCAGTCATATCCTAGCGGGGGCGTACCAAGAGACCCAGTACTTC. As protein: CASSHILAGAYQETQYF.

The gene calls are TRBV6-5 and TRBJ1-1; D gene ambiguous. V shed 0 bases and J shed 4 bases, with 12 bases lying between them. This CDR3 is 15 amino acids long. CDR1 is MNHEY and CDR2 is SVGAGI in the germline V gene. The CDR3 DNA sequence: TGTGCCAGCAGTTACTCGGCCGGTTCCGCCACTGAAGCTTTCTTT. Translating gives CASSYSAGSATEAFF.

This chain links TRBV28 with TRBJ2-7; D possibly corresponds to TRBD2 (5 bases). Trimming took 3 bases from V and 3 from J, leaving 18 bases between them. CDR1 is MDHEN, CDR2 SYDVKM, per germline. The CDR3 totals 16 residues. The CDR3 DNA reads TGTGCCAGCAGTTTCAGTTATTTCGACGGGGTCTACGAGCAGTACTTC. Protein product: CASSFSYFDGVYEQYF.

In its sample, this clone was seen once. This sequence joins TRBV18 and TRBJ1-6; D not certain. The germline CDR1 and CDR2 sequences are KGHSH and LQKENI. The CDR3 length is 14 residues. V was pared by 3 bases and J by 7 bases, with 10 bases between. CDR3 sequence: CASSPTPVNSPLHF. The CDR3, as DNA: TGTGCCAGCTCACCGACGCCGGTAAATTCACCCCTCCACTTT.

The genes are TRBV27 and TRBJ1-4; no reliable D call. This CDR3 contains 17 residues. Germline V lookup: CDR1 MNHEY, CDR2 SMNVEV (reference sequence). Trimming left V 7 bases short and J 3 bases short, with 21 bases between. The CDR3 nucleotides are TGTGCCAGCACCCCACTCTCGGATGCGGTGGCTAATGAAAAACTGTTTTTT. This sequence encodes CASTPLSDAVANEKLFF.

The chain carries TRBV2 and TRBJ2-5; D tentatively reads TRBD1 or TRBD2 (6 bases each). With 6 bases removed from V and 9 bases from J, the gap between germline ends came to 14 bases. CDR3 length: 12 residues. The V gene's germline CDR1 is SNHLY and CDR2 FYNNEI. CDR3 coding DNA: TGTGCCAGCAGGGGAACGGGGGCCCCCCAGTACTTC. This sequence encodes CASRGTGAPQYF.

In its sample, this clone was seen a few times. V is TRBV6-5 and J is TRBJ1-2; weak D call: TRBD1 (5 bases). This CDR3 has 14 amino acids. The ends were cut back, 5 bases at V and 4 bases at J, with 14 bases in the middle. Germline-derived CDR1 and CDR2 are MNHEY and SVGAGI. CDR3 sequence (DNA): TGTGCCAGCAGTCCCGACAGTTCTCCCTATGGCTACACCTTC. Amino acid sequence: CASSPDSSPYGYTF.

The V and J genes are TRBV29-1 and TRBJ1-2, with 11 nucleotides matching TRBD1. The V segment lost 3 bases and the J segment 7 bases; nucleotides outside the gene matches: 4. The CDR3 is made up of 13 amino acids. Germline CDR1 is SQVTM and CDR2 is ANQGSEA. CDR3 bases: TGCAGCGTTGATCGGGACAGGGGGGGTGGCTACACCTTC. Its translation: CSVDRDRGGGYTF.

The rearrangement joins TRBV18 to TRBJ1-6; TRBD1 matches 9 bases. The CDR3 sequence is 18 residues long. V was pared by 2 bases and J by 0 bases, with 5 bases of the junction left unmatched. Looked up from germline, CDR1 is KGHSH and CDR2 is LQKENI. The CDR3 DNA is TGTGCCAGCTCACCATTTCGGACAGGGGTCTCCTATAATTCACCCCTCCACTTT. It is translated as CASSPFRTGVSYNSPLHF.

The chain recombines TRBV27 with TRBJ2-1; maybe TRBD2 (6 bases). The CDR3 length is 15 residues. V was trimmed by 9 bases and J by 4 bases, leaving 19 bases between them. Germline CDR1 is MNHEY and CDR2 is SMNVEV (reference sequence). The CDR3 nucleotides are TGTGCCAGTCGGCGGGGTCTAGCAGAGTACAATGAGCAGTTCTTC. Protein: CASRRGLAEYNEQFF.

This chain links TRBV11-2 with TRBJ2-1; TRBD1 is a possible D gene (5 bases). The CDR3 length is 16 residues. The germline V and J ends were trimmed by 4 bases and 1 base, with 14 bases remaining between them. Germline values: CDR1 SGHAT, CDR2 FQNNGV. This chain's CDR3 is CASSSSRGRSYNEQFF. As DNA, the CDR3 is TGTGCCAGCAGCTCAAGTAGGGGCCGGTCCTACAATGAGCAGTTCTTC.

The gene calls are TRBV7-6 and TRBJ1-1; no definite D call. The V gene's germline CDR1 is SGHVS and CDR2 FNYEAQ. V shed 1 base and J shed 1 base, with 7 bases lying between them. The CDR3 runs 14 residues. The CDR3 protein is CASSLVAGNTEAFF. Here the CDR3 DNA reads TGTGCCAGCAGCTTAGTGGCAGGGAACACTGAAGCTTTCTTT.

The chain has TRBV7-2 and TRBJ2-6, with D tentatively TRBD1 (6 bases). Per germline, CDR1 SGHTA and CDR2 FQGNSA. The CDR3 is 17 residues long. Between the trimmed V and J ends, which lost 2 bases and 0 bases, there was a span of 11 bases. CDR3 DNA: TGTGCCAGCAGCTTACGGCAGGGGAGCTCTGGGGCCAACGTCCTGACTTTC. Protein product: CASSLRQGSSGANVLTF. The entire variable domain, with the rest obtained from reference TRBV7-2 and TRBJ2-6, is as follows: GAGVSQSPSNKVTEKGKDVELRCDPISGHTALYWYRQSLGQGLEFLIYFQGNSAPDKSGLPSDRFSAERTGGSVSTLTIQRTQQEDSAVYLCASSLRQGSSGANVLTFGAGSRLTVL.

This clone was seen a few times. The chain recombines TRBV19 with TRBJ1-5; 9 bases map to TRBD1. Germline V gene data show CDR1 as LNHDA and CDR2 as SQIVND (reference sequence). V was pared by 5 bases and J by 5 bases, with 10 bases of the junction left unmatched. The CDR3 extends over 16 amino acids. Written as DNA, the CDR3 is TGTGCCAGTAGTGAAAGCTACAGGGGGCCCTATCAGCCCCAGCATTTT. Translation gives CASSESYRGPYQPQHF.

This clone was recorded only once. The V and J genes are TRBV6-6 and TRBJ1-5; a possible D gene is TRBD1 (6 bases). Trimming shortened V by 10 bases and J by 4 bases, and 17 bases separated the two germline ends. This CDR3 region has 14 residues. Germline assignment: CDR1 MNHNY and CDR2 SVGAGI (reference sequence). The CDR3 here is CATRRGATNQPQHF. Here the CDR3 DNA reads TGTGCCACACGGCGGGGGGCAACAAATCAGCCCCAGCATTTT.

This rearrangement joins TRBV4-3 to TRBJ2-5; TRBD2 matches 9 bases. This CDR3 has 15 residues. The V gene end was trimmed by 0 bases and the J gene end by 7 bases; junction bases not matched to a gene: 6. Germline values: CDR1 LGHNA, CDR2 YSLEER. The CDR3 loop reads CASSQDVASGVTQYF. CDR3 nucleotides: TGCGCCAGCAGCCAAGACGTGGCTAGCGGGGTGACCCAGTACTTC.

This clone appeared a single time. The chain is built from TRBV4-3 and TRBJ1-5; no definite D call. V lost 0 bases to trimming and J lost 7 bases, with 13 bases between them. This CDR3 is 15 amino acids long. Germline CDR1 and CDR2: LGHNA and YSLEER. The CDR3 coding sequence is TGCGCCAGCAGCCAAGATAGGACTGCCGTCCAGCCCCAGCATTTT. Amino acids: CASSQDRTAVQPQHF.

The chain recombines TRBV19 with TRBJ2-2; the match to TRBD2 covers 7 bases. The CDR3 length is 18 residues. Germline V lookup: CDR1 LNHDA, CDR2 SQIVND (reference sequence). V lost 5 bases to trimming and J lost 4 bases; unmatched junction nucleotides: 16. The CDR3 is CASSGPSGRGVGTGELFF. For the CDR3, the DNA is TGTGCCAGTAGTGGTCCTAGCGGCCGGGGGGTCGGCACCGGGGAGCTGTTTTTT. The complete variable domain, with remaining parts taken from reference TRBV19 and TRBJ2-2, reads DGGITQSPKYLFRKEGQNVTLSCEQNLNHDAMYWYRQDPGQGLRLIYYSQIVNDFQKGDIAEGYSVSREKKESFPLTVTSAQKNPTAFYLCASSGPSGRGVGTGELFFGEGSRLTVL.

J is TRBJ2-3 and V is TRBV6-5, with D unclear. Trimming shortened V by 7 bases and J by 2 bases, and 13 bases separated the two germline ends. The CDR3 loop spans 14 amino acids. Germline V gene lookup returns CDR1 MNHEY and CDR2 SVGAGI. As DNA, the CDR3 is TGTGCCAGCACCGAGAAGAACCCCACAGATACGCAGTATTTT. It yields the protein CASTEKNPTDTQYF.

This clone was seen a single time. The rearrangement links TRBV7-2 to TRBJ2-5; D may correspond to TRBD1 or TRBD2 (5 bases each). The J call may not be correct, given that the DNA end is closer to TRBJ2-7. Germline-derived CDR1 and CDR2 are SGHTA and FQGNSA. CDR3 length: 18 amino acids. For the CDR3, the DNA is TGTGCCAGCAGCTTAAGACCAGGTGGGAAGGGACGCTCCTACGAGCAGTACTTC. It translates to CASSLRPGGKGRSYEQYF.

The V call is TRBV7-6, the J call TRBJ1-2; 9 nucleotides match TRBD1. CDR1 and CDR2 (germline): SGHVS, FNYEAQ. This CDR3 region has 17 residues. V trimming: 1 base; J trimming: 2 bases; junction bases outside the gene matches: 8. CDR3 amino acids: CASSLDKGTGLNYGYTF. The CDR3 bases are TGTGCCAGCAGCTTAGATAAGGGGACAGGGTTAAACTATGGCTACACCTTC.

The chain employs TRBV7-9 and TRBJ2-7; D assignment may be TRBD1 or TRBD2 (5 bases each). This CDR3 comprises 14 residues. V was clipped by 3 bases and J by 0 bases, with 9 bases between them. Germline V CDR1 and CDR2: SEHNR, FQNEAQ (reference sequence). In DNA, the CDR3 is TGTGCCAGCAGCTTCAGGGACCTCTCCTACGAGCAGTACTTC. It is translated as CASSFRDLSYEQYF.

The gene calls are TRBV7-2 and TRBJ2-7, with no clear D. The ends were cut back, 3 bases at V and 4 bases at J, with 7 bases in the middle. The CDR3 length is 12 residues. CDR1 and CDR2 (germline): SGHTA, FQGNSA. CDR3 nucleotides: TGTGCCAGCAGCTTGGGGTATTACGAGCAGTACTTC. Translating gives CASSLGYYEQYF.

This chain joins TRBV7-9 and TRBJ2-5, with D perhaps TRBD2 (6 bases). This CDR3 comprises 13 residues. CDR1 is SEHNR, CDR2 FQNEAQ, per germline (reference sequence). The germline V and J ends were trimmed by 7 bases and 5 bases, with 14 bases remaining between them. The CDR3 DNA reads TGTGCCAGCACCGACGGGAGCGGTGAGACCCAGTACTTC. Its protein product is CASTDGSGETQYF.

The chain combines TRBV7-2 with TRBJ2-5; the D is unclear. V was clipped by 4 bases and J by 5 bases, with 8 bases between them. This CDR3 is 12 amino acids long. Germline loops: CDR1 SGHTA, CDR2 FQGNSA. CDR3 in amino acids: CASSSSYETQYF. In nucleotides, the CDR3 is TGTGCCAGCAGCTCCTCATATGAGACCCAGTACTTC.

The chain couples TRBV7-3 to TRBJ2-5; no definite D call. CDR1 is SGHTA and CDR2 is FQGTGA in the germline V gene. The CDR3 totals 13 residues. V was pared by 4 bases and J by 4 bases, with 10 bases between. CDR3 region: CASSSFVRETQYF. CDR3 DNA: TGTGCCAGCAGCTCCTTTGTGAGAGAGACCCAGTACTTC. Together with reference TRBV7-3 and TRBJ2-5, the CDR3 gives the full variable domain: GAGVSQTPSNKVTEKGKYVELRCDPISGHTALYWYRQSLGQGPEFLIYFQGTGAADDSGLPNDRFFAVRPEGSVSTLKIQRTERGDSAVYLCASSSFVRETQYFGPGTRLLVL.